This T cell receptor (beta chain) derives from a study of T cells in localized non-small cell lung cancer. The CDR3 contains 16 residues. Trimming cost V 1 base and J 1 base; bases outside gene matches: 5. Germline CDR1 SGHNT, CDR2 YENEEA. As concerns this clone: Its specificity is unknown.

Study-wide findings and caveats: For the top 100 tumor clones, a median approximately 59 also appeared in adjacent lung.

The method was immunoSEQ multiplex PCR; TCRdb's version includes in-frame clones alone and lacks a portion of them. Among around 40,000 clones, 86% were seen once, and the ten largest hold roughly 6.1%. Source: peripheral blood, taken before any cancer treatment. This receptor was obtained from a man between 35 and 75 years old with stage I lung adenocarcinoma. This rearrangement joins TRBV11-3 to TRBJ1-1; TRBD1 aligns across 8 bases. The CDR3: CASSLGGDRTNTEAFF. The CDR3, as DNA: TGTGCCAGCAGCTTAGGGGGGGACAGGACGAACACTGAAGCTTTCTTT.